Below are 24 T cell receptor beta chains sequenced from a single sample in a study of pediatric ulcerative colitis. Profiling relied on immunoSEQ multiplex PCR, and the TCRdb table lists in-frame clones only, not all of them. The sample has around 68,000 clones, 77% seen once; the top ten hold 5.2%. The sequencing sample was made of blood. The receptors here all came from a boy between 10 and 17 years old with moderate ulcerative colitis.

The table lists this clone with a few counts. J is TRBJ1-1 and V is TRBV14; D is unclear. There are 11 residues in the CDR3. Germline V gene sequence: CDR1 SGHDN, CDR2 FVKESK. V was shortened by 4 bases and J by 10 bases, with 10 bases between the two germline ends. This CDR3 reads CASSLDTGAFF. The CDR3 coding sequence is TGTGCCAGCAGCCTAGACACCGGAGCTTTCTTT. The full variable domain, rest sourced from reference TRBV14 and TRBJ1-1, is EAGVTQFPSHSVIEKGQTVTLRCDPISGHDNLYWYRRVMGKEIKFLLHFVKESKQDESGMPNNRFLAERTGGTYSTLKVQPAELEDSGVYFCASSLDTGAFFGQGTRLTVV.

The chain carries TRBV18 and TRBJ2-1, with TRBD2 as a possible D gene (5 bases). Germline V gene lookup returns CDR1 KGHSH and CDR2 LQKENI. The V and J ends lost 3 bases and 9 bases respectively, with 18 bases between them. The CDR3 extends over 15 amino acids. The CDR3 region has the DNA TGTGCCAGCTCACCGGAGTCCAAGGTCCGGGGTGAGCAGTTCTTC. It is translated as CASSPESKVRGEQFF.

The J gene is TRBJ1-4, the V gene TRBV20-1; D is uncertain. V was cut by 3 bases and J by 6 bases, with 5 bases left in between. This CDR3 comprises 11 residues. Germline V gene sequence: CDR1 DFQATT, CDR2 SNEGSKA (reference sequence). The DNA of the CDR3 is TGCAGTGCTAGGCGATATGAAAAACTGTTTTTT. It translates to CSARRYEKLFF.

The table lists this clone with a count of one. The chain couples TRBV6-6 to TRBJ2-1; TRBD2 matches at 10 bases. The trim removed 7 bases at V and 3 bases at J, leaving 9 bases unmatched. Germline V gene lookup returns CDR1 MNHNY and CDR2 SVGAGI (reference sequence). CDR3 length: 16 amino acids. The chain's CDR3 is CASNPILAGDYNEQFF. The CDR3 coding sequence is TGTGCCAGCAACCCGATTCTAGCGGGAGACTACAATGAGCAGTTCTTC.

This chain links TRBV7-9 with TRBJ1-2; D gene unclear. In germline, CDR1 is SEHNR, CDR2 FQNEAQ (reference sequence). V was pared by 1 base and J by 6 bases, with 6 bases between. This CDR3 region has 12 residues. The CDR3: CASSLEQDGYTF. In DNA form, the CDR3 reads TGTGCCAGCAGCTTAGAGCAGGATGGCTACACCTTC.

There are many counts of this clone. The chain combines TRBV30 with TRBJ2-5, with TRBD2 matching over 12 bases. Germline values: CDR1 GTSNPN, CDR2 SVGIG (reference sequence). This CDR3 region has 18 residues. V lost 1 base to trimming and J lost 4 bases; unmatched junction nucleotides: 13. The CDR3 reads CAWSDFGGLAGRGETQYF. CDR3 sequence (DNA): TGTGCCTGGAGTGATTTCGGTGGACTAGCGGGAAGAGGAGAGACCCAGTACTTC.

The chain employs TRBV11-2 and TRBJ1-1, with unresolved D. The V end was cut by 4 bases, the J end by 0 bases, with 18 bases between. Germline values: CDR1 SGHAT, CDR2 FQNNGV. CDR3 size: 17 residues. CDR3 sequence (DNA): TGTGCCAGCAGCTCAAGTCAGTTCACAGTTCTGAACACTGAAGCTTTCTTT. This encodes CASSSSQFTVLNTEAFF.

This clone was seen only a few times. V usage is TRBV9 and J usage is TRBJ1-1; the D gene is possibly TRBD1 (6 bases). The V and J ends lost 3 bases and 1 base respectively, with 13 bases between them. This CDR3 is 15 amino acids long. Germline CDR1 SGDLS, CDR2 YYNGEE. The chain's CDR3 is CASSAHRVQNTEAFF. The CDR3 bases are TGTGCCAGCAGCGCACACAGGGTACAGAACACTGAAGCTTTCTTT. The full variable domain, in which reference TRBV9 and TRBJ1-1 provide the parts outside the CDR3, is DSGVTQTPKHLITATGQRVTLRCSPRSGDLSVYWYQQSLDQGLQFLIQYYNGEERAKGNILERFSAQQFPDLHSELNLSSLELGDSALYFCASSAHRVQNTEAFFGQGTRLTVV.

This chain joins TRBV6-6 and TRBJ1-5, with no clear D. The CDR3 is 14 residues long. V was shortened by 0 bases and J by 4 bases, with 7 bases between the two germline ends. Germline V CDR1 and CDR2: MNHNY, SVGAGI (reference sequence). The CDR3 sequence is CASSYSDRNQPQHF. The CDR3, as DNA: TGTGCCAGCAGTTACTCGGACCGTAATCAGCCCCAGCATTTT.

This chain joins TRBV6-6 and TRBJ2-1; D possibly corresponds to TRBD1 (6 bases). V shed 10 bases and J shed 8 bases, with 21 bases lying between them. The length of the CDR3 is 14 residues. The germline V gene has CDR1 MNHNY and CDR2 SVGAGI (reference sequence). CDR3 coding DNA: TGTGCCATCCGAACCGGGACACCGGCCGATGAGCAGTTCTTC. This sequence encodes CAIRTGTPADEQFF.

This chain links TRBV19 with TRBJ1-3; 9 bases are a match to TRBD1. The CDR3 is made up of 19 amino acids. CDR1 is LNHDA, CDR2 SQIVND, per germline (reference sequence). The V and J ends lost 4 bases and 4 bases, in that order; junction bases with no gene match: 17. CDR3 bases: TGTGCCAGTAGTACGACGGACAGGGGATGGAGAAATCCCGGAAACACCATATATTTT. Its translation: CASSTTDRGWRNPGNTIYF.

This clone was seen just once. The rearrangement uses TRBV6-6 and TRBJ2-5; unclear D gene. Germline CDR1 reads MNHNY; CDR2 reads SVGAGI (reference sequence). Trimming took 2 bases from V and 5 from J, leaving 9 bases between them. The length of the CDR3 is 13 residues. The CDR3: CASSYVSWETQYF. DNA of the CDR3: TGTGCCAGCAGTTACGTATCATGGGAGACCCAGTACTTC.

The chain links TRBV5-1 to TRBJ2-5; D remains ambiguous. The CDR3 sequence is 11 residues long. Per germline, CDR1 SGHRS and CDR2 YFSETQ. V lost 0 bases, J lost 7 bases, and 4 bases lay in between. CDR3 nucleotides: TGCGCCAGCAGCTTGGCCGGGACCCAGTACTTC. Residues: CASSLAGTQYF.

This rearrangement joins TRBV30 to TRBJ2-5; 10 nucleotides match TRBD1. Looked up from germline, CDR1 is GTSNPN and CDR2 is SVGIG (reference sequence). The CDR3 is made up of 16 amino acids. The ends lost 3 bases at V and 7 bases at J; junction bases unmatched: 14. The CDR3 coding sequence is TGTGCCTGGAGCCCCGGGACAGGGGTGGGTATTGGGACCCAGTACTTC. Protein: CAWSPGTGVGIGTQYF.

This sequence joins TRBV7-3 and TRBJ2-7; TRBD1 might be the D (7 bases). In germline, CDR1 is SGHTA, CDR2 FQGTGA. V was shortened by 9 bases and J by 5 bases, with 17 bases between the two germline ends. The CDR3 runs 13 residues. CDR3 protein: CASSTGDFNEQYF. DNA for the CDR3: TGTGCCAGTTCCACAGGGGACTTTAACGAGCAGTACTTC.

The rearrangement links TRBV6-1 to TRBJ1-5; D is perhaps TRBD1 (6 bases). Deletions cut 0 bases from V and 7 bases from J, with 13 bases between. The V gene's germline CDR1 is MNHNS and CDR2 SASEGT. The CDR3 runs to 15 residues. The chain's CDR3 is CASSEARGRGQPQHF. The CDR3 DNA follows: TGTGCCAGCAGTGAAGCGCGGGGGCGCGGGCAGCCCCAGCATTTT.

The rearrangement uses TRBV18 and TRBJ2-7; no clear D gene. Germline V gene data show CDR1 as KGHSH and CDR2 as LQKENI. The CDR3 consists of 18 residues. Trimming left V 0 bases short and J 0 bases short, with 18 bases between. The CDR3 region has the DNA TGTGCCAGCTCACCACCGTTTTTATCCCTCCGAGCCTCCTACGAGCAGTACTTC. It is translated as CASSPPFLSLRASYEQYF.

The chain links TRBV11-2 to TRBJ2-5, with 8 bases matching TRBD2. This CDR3 is 15 amino acids long. V gave up 1 base and J gave up 5 bases; unmatched junction bases: 6. CDR1 is SGHAT and CDR2 is FQNNGV in the germline V gene. The CDR3 sequence is CASSLVPPGGETQYF. CDR3 bases: TGTGCCAGCAGCTTAGTGCCCCCGGGGGGGGAGACCCAGTACTTC. Full variable domain (remainder filled in from reference TRBV11-2 and TRBJ2-5): EAGVAQSPRYKIIEKRQSVAFWCNPISGHATLYWYQQILGQGPKLLIQFQNNGVVDDSQLPKDRFSAERLKGVDSTLKIQPAKLEDSAVYLCASSLVPPGGETQYFGPGTRLLVL.

This sequence joins TRBV5-8 and TRBJ2-2, with D possibly TRBD2 on 6 matching bases. CDR1 is SGHTS and CDR2 is YDEGEE in the germline V gene. The V and J ends lost 4 bases and 0 bases respectively, with 13 bases between them. CDR3 length: 16 residues. CDR3 coding DNA: TGTGCCAGCAGCCGCGCCTGGGGGGCGAACACCGGGGAGCTGTTTTTT. This translates into CASSRAWGANTGELFF.

V usage is TRBV29-1 and J usage is TRBJ1-3; D is perhaps TRBD1 (6 bases). Germline CDR1 is SQVTM and CDR2 is ANQGSEA. This CDR3 region has 14 residues. Trimming cost V 3 bases and J 0 bases, with 9 bases left between them. The CDR3 loop is CSVEGASSGNTIYF. As DNA, the CDR3 is TGCAGCGTTGAGGGGGCGAGCTCTGGAAACACCATATATTTT.

This chain joins TRBV6-6 and TRBJ1-2; 12 nucleotides agree with TRBD1. V trimming: 2 bases; J trimming: 6 bases; junction bases outside the gene matches: 7. Germline values: CDR1 MNHNY, CDR2 SVGAGI (reference sequence). This CDR3 is 16 amino acids long. The CDR3 loop reads CASSYPRDRGRDGYTF. The CDR3 bases are TGTGCCAGCAGTTACCCTCGGGACAGGGGGCGGGATGGCTACACCTTC.

The CDR3 sequence is CASREQTMNTGELFF. The DNA of the CDR3 is TGTGCCAGCAGGGAACAGACGATGAACACCGGGGAGCTGTTTTTT. The rearrangement uses TRBV11-3 and TRBJ2-2; D not resolved. This CDR3 is built from 15 residues. CDR1 and CDR2 (germline): SGHNT, YENEEA. Trimming cost V 6 bases and J 1 base, with 12 bases left between them. The whole variable domain, remainder taken from reference TRBV11-3 and TRBJ2-2, is EAGVVQSPRYKIIEKKQPVAFWCNPISGHNTLYWYLQNLGQGPELLIRYENEEAVDDSQLPKDRFSAERLKGVDSTLKIQPAELGDSAVYLCASREQTMNTGELFFGEGSRLTVL.

This clone was seen only a few times. This chain links TRBV15 with TRBJ1-2; possible D gene TRBD1, 5 bases. V lost 4 bases and J 2 bases, leaving 11 bases between the germline ends. The CDR3 sequence is 14 residues long. Germline values: CDR1 LNHNV, CDR2 YYDKDF (reference sequence). Here the CDR3 DNA reads TGTGCCACCAGCACCCTGGGGGGGAACTATGGCTACACCTTC. It yields the protein CATSTLGGNYGYTF.

By share, this clone counts as medium-sized. This rearrangement joins TRBV4-1 to TRBJ1-2, with D tentatively TRBD1 (5 bases). The CDR3 contains 14 residues. Deletions cut 1 base from V and 4 bases from J, with 10 bases between. Germline V gene data show CDR1 as MGHRA and CDR2 as YSYEKL. CDR3 loop: CASSQVSQGYGYTF. The DNA of the CDR3 is TGCGCCAGCAGCCAAGTCTCGCAGGGCTATGGCTACACCTTC.